This TCR beta chain came from a study of tumor-infiltrating lymphocytes in primary liver carcinoma. From 500 ng total RNA, TCR beta cDNA was generated with a primer in the constant region. Slightly modified ARM-PCR served as the procedure for the TCR beta libraries. These libraries came from three rounds of nested multiplex PCR. In the first two PCR rounds, TRBV1-TRBV30 forward primers were paired with a C-beta reverse primer, and each round lasted 10 cycles. MiXCR was run by TCRdb on the multiplex PCR reads, yielding one entry per CDR3 protein. The data show 85,000 to 100,000 distinct CDR3 sequences, with 68% seen just once and 27% held by the top ten. Comment on this clonotype: The junction differs from germline at one of its ends, possibly a read error.

The CDR3 has 16 amino acids. In germline, CDR1 is MGHRA, CDR2 YSYEKL. Bulk tissue was left unsorted, and RNA and DNA were co-extracted from about 20-30 mg of it. Source material: tumor-adjacent normal liver tissue. The clonotype originates from a man in his forties with primary liver carcinoma and hepatitis B virus infection. The chain recombines TRBV4-1 with TRBJ2-1, with TRBD2 as a possible D gene (6 bases). CDR3 loop: CASSSALADDYNEHFF. In DNA form, the CDR3 reads TGTGCCAGCAGCTCCGCACTAGCAGACGACTACAATGAGCACTTCTTC.